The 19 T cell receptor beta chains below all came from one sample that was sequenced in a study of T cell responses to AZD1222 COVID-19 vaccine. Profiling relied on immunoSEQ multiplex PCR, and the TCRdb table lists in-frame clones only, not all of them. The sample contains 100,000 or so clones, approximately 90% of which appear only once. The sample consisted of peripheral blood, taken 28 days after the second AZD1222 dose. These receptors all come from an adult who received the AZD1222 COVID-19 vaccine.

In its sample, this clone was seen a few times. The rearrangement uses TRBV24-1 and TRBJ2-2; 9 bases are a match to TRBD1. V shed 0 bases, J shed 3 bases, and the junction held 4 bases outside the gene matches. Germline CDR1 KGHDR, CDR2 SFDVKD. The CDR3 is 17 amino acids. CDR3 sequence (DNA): TGTGCCACCAGTGATTTGGTGGGACAGGGACACACCGGGGAGCTGTTTTTT. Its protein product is CATSDLVGQGHTGELFF.

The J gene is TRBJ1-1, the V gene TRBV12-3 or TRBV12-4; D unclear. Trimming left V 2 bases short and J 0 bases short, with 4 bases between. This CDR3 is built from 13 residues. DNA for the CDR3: TGTGCCAGCAGTTTAAACCTGAACACTGAAGCTTTCTTT. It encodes CASSLNLNTEAFF.

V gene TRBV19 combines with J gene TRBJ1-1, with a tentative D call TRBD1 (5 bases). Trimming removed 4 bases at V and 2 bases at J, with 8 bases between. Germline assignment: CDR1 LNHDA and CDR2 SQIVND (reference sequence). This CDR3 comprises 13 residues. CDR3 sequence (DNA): TGTGCCAGTAGTACTGACAGAAACACTGAAGCTTTCTTT. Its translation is CASSTDRNTEAFF.

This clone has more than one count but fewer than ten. The CDR3 DNA reads TGTGCTAGTGGGTATGGGAACGGAGCTTTCTTT. The encoded protein is CASGYGNGAFF. This chain uses TRBV12-5 with TRBJ1-1; D uncertain. Per germline, CDR1 LGHNT and CDR2 FRNRAP. The CDR3 is made up of 11 amino acids. Trimming cost V 6 bases and J 10 bases, with 12 bases left between them.

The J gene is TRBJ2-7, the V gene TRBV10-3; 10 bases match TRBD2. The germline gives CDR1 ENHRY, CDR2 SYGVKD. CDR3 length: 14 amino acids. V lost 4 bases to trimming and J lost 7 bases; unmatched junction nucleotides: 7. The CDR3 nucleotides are TGTGCCATCAGTGGAGCGGGAGGGCCGGGTGAGCAGTACTTC. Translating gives CAISGAGGPGEQYF.

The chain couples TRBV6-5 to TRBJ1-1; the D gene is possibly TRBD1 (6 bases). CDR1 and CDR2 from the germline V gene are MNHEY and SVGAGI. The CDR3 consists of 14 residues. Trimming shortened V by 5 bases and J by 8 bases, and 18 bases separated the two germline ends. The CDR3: CASSPPGSRGEAFF. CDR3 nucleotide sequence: TGTGCCAGCAGTCCCCCGGGTTCCAGGGGCGAAGCTTTCTTT.

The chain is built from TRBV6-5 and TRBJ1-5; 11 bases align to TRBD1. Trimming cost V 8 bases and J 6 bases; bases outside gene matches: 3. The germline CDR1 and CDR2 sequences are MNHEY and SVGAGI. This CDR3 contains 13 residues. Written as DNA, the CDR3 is TGTGCCAGCTACGGGACAGGGGGTCAGCCCCAGCATTTT. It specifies CASYGTGGQPQHF.

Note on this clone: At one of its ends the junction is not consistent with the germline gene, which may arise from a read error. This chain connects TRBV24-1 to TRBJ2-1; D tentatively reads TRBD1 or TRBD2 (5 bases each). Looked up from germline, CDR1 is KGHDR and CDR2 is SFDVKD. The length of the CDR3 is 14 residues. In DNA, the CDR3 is TGTGCCACCAGTGATCCAACCGGGACGGCAAACTGGATCTTC. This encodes CATSDPTGTANWIF.

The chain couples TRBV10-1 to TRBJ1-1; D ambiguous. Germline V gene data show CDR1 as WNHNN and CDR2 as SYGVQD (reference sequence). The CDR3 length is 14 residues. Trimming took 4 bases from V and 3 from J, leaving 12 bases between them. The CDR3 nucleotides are TGCGCCAGCAGTGTCGGTAGGACGGACACTGAAGCTTTCTTT. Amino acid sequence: CASSVGRTDTEAFF.

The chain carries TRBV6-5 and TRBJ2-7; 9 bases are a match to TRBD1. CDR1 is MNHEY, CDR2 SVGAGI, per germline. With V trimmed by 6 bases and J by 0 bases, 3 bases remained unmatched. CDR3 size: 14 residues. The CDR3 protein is CASSRTGVSYEQYF. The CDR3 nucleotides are TGTGCCAGCAGCCGGACAGGGGTCTCCTACGAGCAGTACTTC.

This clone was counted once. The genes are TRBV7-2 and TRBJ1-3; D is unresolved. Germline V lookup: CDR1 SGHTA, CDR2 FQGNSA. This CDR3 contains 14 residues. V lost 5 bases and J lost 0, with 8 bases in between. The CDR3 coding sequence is TGTGCCAGCAGCCCCTCCTACTCTGGAAACACCATATATTTT. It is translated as CASSPSYSGNTIYF.

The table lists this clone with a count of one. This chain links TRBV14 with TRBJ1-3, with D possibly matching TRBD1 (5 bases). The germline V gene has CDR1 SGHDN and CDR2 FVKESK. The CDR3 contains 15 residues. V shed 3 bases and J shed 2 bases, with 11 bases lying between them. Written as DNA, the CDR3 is TGTGCCAGCAGCCATATAGCAGGGCCTGGAAACACCATATATTTT. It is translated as CASSHIAGPGNTIYF. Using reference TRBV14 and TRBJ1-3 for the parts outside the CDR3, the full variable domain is EAGVTQFPSHSVIEKGQTVTLRCDPISGHDNLYWYRRVMGKEIKFLLHFVKESKQDESGMPNNRFLAERTGGTYSTLKVQPAELEDSGVYFCASSHIAGPGNTIYFGEGSWLTVV.

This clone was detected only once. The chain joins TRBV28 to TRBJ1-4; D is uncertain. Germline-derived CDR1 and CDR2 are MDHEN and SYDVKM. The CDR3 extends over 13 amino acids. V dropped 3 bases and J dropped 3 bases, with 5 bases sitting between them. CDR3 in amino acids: CASSLDANEKLFF. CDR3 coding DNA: TGTGCCAGCAGTTTGGACGCTAATGAAAAACTGTTTTTT.

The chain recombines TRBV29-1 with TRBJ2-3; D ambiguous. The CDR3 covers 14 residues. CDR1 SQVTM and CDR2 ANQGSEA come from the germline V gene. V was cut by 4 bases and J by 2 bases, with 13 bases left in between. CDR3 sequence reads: CSVVARRPTDTQYF. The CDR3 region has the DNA TGCAGCGTTGTAGCACGCCGCCCCACAGATACGCAGTATTTT.

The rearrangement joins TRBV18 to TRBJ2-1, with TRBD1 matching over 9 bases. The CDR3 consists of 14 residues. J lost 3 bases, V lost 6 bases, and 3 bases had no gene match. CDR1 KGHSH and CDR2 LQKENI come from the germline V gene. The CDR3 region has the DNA TGTGCCAGCTCGCGGACAGGGGACTACAATGAGCAGTTCTTC. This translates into CASSRTGDYNEQFF.

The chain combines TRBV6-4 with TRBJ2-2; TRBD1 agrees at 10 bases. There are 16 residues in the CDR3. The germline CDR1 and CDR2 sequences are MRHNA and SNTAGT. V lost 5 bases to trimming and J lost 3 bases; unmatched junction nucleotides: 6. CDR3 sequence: CASSPSGTGDTGELFF. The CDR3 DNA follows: TGTGCCAGCAGTCCCTCCGGGACAGGGGACACCGGGGAGCTGTTTTTT.

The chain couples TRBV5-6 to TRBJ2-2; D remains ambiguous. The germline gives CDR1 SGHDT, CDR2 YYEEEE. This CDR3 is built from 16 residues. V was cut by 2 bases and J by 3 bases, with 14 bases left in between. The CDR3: CASSFPPDRYTGELFF. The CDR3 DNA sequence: TGTGCCAGCAGCTTCCCCCCGGACCGCTACACCGGGGAGCTGTTTTTT.

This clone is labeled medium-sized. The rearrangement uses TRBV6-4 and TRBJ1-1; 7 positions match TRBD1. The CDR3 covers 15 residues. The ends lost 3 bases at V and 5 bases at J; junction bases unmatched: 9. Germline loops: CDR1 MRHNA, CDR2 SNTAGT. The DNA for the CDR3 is TGTGCCAGCAGTGAAGACCCGAGGGGGCGAACTGAAGCTTTCTTT. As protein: CASSEDPRGRTEAFF.

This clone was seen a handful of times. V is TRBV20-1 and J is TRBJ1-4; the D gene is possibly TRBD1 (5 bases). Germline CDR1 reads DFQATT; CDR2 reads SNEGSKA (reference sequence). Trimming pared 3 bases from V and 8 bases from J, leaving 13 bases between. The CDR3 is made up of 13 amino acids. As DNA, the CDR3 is TGCAGTGCTAGTAGGACACAACGCGAAAAACTGTTTTTT. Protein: CSASRTQREKLFF.